The rows below give T cell receptor beta chains drawn from one sample of a study of CD8+ T cells in alopecia areata. The protocol was immunoSEQ multiplex PCR, while the TCRdb copy is restricted to in-frame clones and leaves out a portion. The sample comprises some 42,000 clones, around nine tenths of which are singletons, and under 20% rests with the top ten. Sequenced material: CD8+ T cells sorted from blood, taken at week 24, from a patient treated with tofacitinib. These receptors originate from a human donor with alopecia areata. Each CDR3 is given with its conserved first and last residue. The order of the fields is D gene, clone size, J gene, V gene, CDR3 protein, CDR3 DNA. The D gene is left open where the match is weak. Clone size is not always given. Where it is, it says once, few, many or a class for expanded clones.

TRBD1	-	TRBJ2-7	TRBV15	CATSQGTGPYEQYF	TGTGCCACCTCCCAGGGGACAGGACCCTACGAGCAGTACTTC
-	-	TRBJ2-7	TRBV7-9	CASSPSTVLGNYEQYF	TGTGCCAGCAGCCCCTCGACAGTCCTCGGGAACTACGAGCAGTACTTC
-	-	TRBJ2-4	TRBV6-1	CASSESPFAAKNIQYF	TGTGCCAGCAGTGAGTCTCCGTTTGCAGCCAAAAACATTCAGTACTTC
-	-	TRBJ2-2	TRBV2	CASRGHSGELFF	TGTGCCAGCAGAGGACACTCCGGGGAGCTGTTTTTT
-	-	TRBJ2-6	TRBV28	CASSSRGGFGANVLTF	TGTGCCAGCAGTTCAAGAGGGGGATTTGGGGCCAACGTCCTGACTTTC
TRBD1	-	TRBJ2-7	TRBV7-6	CASSSLAGQGAYEQYF	TGTGCCAGCAGCTCTTTGGCAGGACAGGGGGCCTACGAGCAGTACTTC
-	-	TRBJ2-2	TRBV29-1	CSVEDLRDTNTGELFF	TGCAGCGTTGAAGATCTAAGGGACACGAACACCGGGGAGCTGTTTTTT
TRBD1	-	TRBJ2-7	TRBV27	CASSLASGQGESSYEQYF	TGTGCCAGCAGCTTAGCGAGCGGACAGGGGGAGAGCTCCTACGAGCAGTACTTC
-	-	TRBJ2-7	TRBV29-1	CSVGGQGAGEQYF	TGCAGCGTTGGGGGTCAAGGGGCAGGGGAGCAGTACTTC
-	-	TRBJ2-3	TRBV4-3	CASSQLGQLSDTQYF	TGCGCCAGCAGCCAACTCGGGCAGCTCTCAGATACGCAGTATTTT
TRBD1	-	TRBJ2-2	TRBV28	CASGYGTGLNTGELFF	TGTGCCAGCGGTTACGGGACAGGGTTAAACACCGGGGAGCTGTTTTTT
TRBD1	-	TRBJ2-5	TRBV29-1	CSALQGSEETQYF	TGCAGCGCTCTACAGGGGTCCGAAGAGACCCAGTACTTC
-	once	TRBJ2-3	TRBV11-2	CASSLDLLRDTQYF	TGTGCCAGCAGCTTAGATCTACTGAGGGATACGCAGTATTTT
-	-	TRBJ2-5	TRBV6-1	CASRQSLQETQYF	TGTGCCAGCAGGCAGAGTCTCCAAGAGACCCAGTACTTC
-	-	TRBJ2-3	TRBV9	CASSVQGYRGTDTQYF	TGTGCCAGCAGCGTCCAGGGGTATCGAGGCACAGATACGCAGTATTTT
TRBD1	-	TRBJ2-4	TRBV18	CASSPPDREDIQYF	TGTGCCAGCTCACCACCGGACAGGGAGGACATTCAGTACTTC
-	-	TRBJ2-7	TRBV30	CAWRLGYEQYF	TGTGCCTGGAGGCTCGGCTACGAGCAGTACTTC
-	-	TRBJ2-1	TRBV9	CASSIDWGAVLIHEQFF	TGTGCCAGCAGCATAGACTGGGGGGCCGTCCTTATCCATGAGCAGTTCTTC
-	-	TRBJ2-5	TRBV27	CASSLLGLEGEETQYF	TGTGCCAGCAGTTTACTCGGACTAGAGGGGGAAGAGACCCAGTACTTC
-	-	TRBJ1-6	TRBV7-8	CASSPLVYNSPLHF	TGTGCCAGCAGCCCCTTAGTATATAATTCACCCCTCCACTTT
-	-	TRBJ2-7	TRBV4-1	CASSQSVAEGSEQYF	TGCGCCAGCAGCCAATCGGTCGCTGAGGGGAGCGAGCAGTACTTC
-	-	TRBJ2-2	TRBV27	CASSLAGRSGELFF	TGTGCCAGCAGTTTAGCGGGGAGGTCCGGGGAGCTGTTTTTT
-	-	TRBJ2-3	TRBV27	CASSPSTDTQYF	TGTGCCAGCAGTCCTAGCACAGATACGCAGTATTTT
TRBD1	-	TRBJ2-7	TRBV25-1	CASSEGRTGEQYF	TGTGCCAGCAGTGAGGGTCGGACAGGGGAGCAGTACTTC
TRBD2	-	TRBJ2-5	TRBV30	CAWSAGTSGEKETQYF	TGTGCCTGGAGCGCCGGGACTAGCGGGGAAAAAGAGACCCAGTACTTC
-	once	TRBJ2-7	TRBV7-2	CASSLSYEQYF	TGTGCCAGCAGCTTATCGTATGAGCAGTACTTC
-	-	TRBJ2-3	TRBV9	CASSVPRTLTDTQYF	TGTGCCAGCAGCGTTCCCAGGACCCTCACAGATACGCAGTATTTT
-	-	TRBJ2-5	TRBV7-9	CASSWRDSYLQETQYF	TGTGCCAGCAGCTGGCGGGACAGCTATTTACAAGAGACCCAGTACTTC
TRBD1	-	TRBJ2-4	TRBV7-2	CASSFRGQAKNIQYF	TGTGCCAGCAGCTTCAGGGGGCAGGCCAAAAACATTCAGTACTTC
TRBD1	-	TRBJ2-3	TRBV27	CASSPPGTGTDTQYF	TGTGCCAGCAGTCCACCCGGGACAGGGACAGATACGCAGTATTTT
TRBD2	-	TRBJ2-2	TRBV6-4	CASSDSSGAGELFF	TGTGCCAGCAGTGACTCTAGCGGGGCCGGGGAGCTGTTTTTT
-	once	TRBJ2-7	TRBV27	CASRITKGEQYF	TGTGCCAGCAGAATCACTAAAGGGGAGCAGTACTTC
-	-	TRBJ2-5	TRBV7-9	CASSLVPINRFRNMETQYF	TGTGCCAGCAGCTTAGTGCCCATCAACAGGTTTCGCAATATGGAGACCCAGTACTTC
-	-	TRBJ2-3	TRBV18	CASSPPGARTDTQYF	TGTGCCAGCTCACCACCTGGGGCCCGCACAGATACGCAGTATTTT
TRBD2	-	TRBJ2-5	TRBV6-1	CASSDWLAGRQETQYF	TGTGCCAGCAGTGATTGGCTAGCGGGGCGCCAAGAGACCCAGTACTTC
-	-	TRBJ1-1	TRBV19	CASSSRGVTEPHTEAFF	TGTGCCAGTAGTTCGAGGGGGGTCACCGAGCCCCACACTGAAGCTTTCTTT
-	-	TRBJ2-1	TRBV19	CASSILPGPYNEQFF	TGTGCCAGTAGTATTCTCCCGGGACCTTACAATGAGCAGTTCTTC
TRBD1	-	TRBJ2-1	TRBV27	CASSYGTAVPSSYNEQFF	TGTGCCAGCAGTTACGGGACAGCTGTCCCGAGCTCCTACAATGAGCAGTTCTTC
TRBD2	-	TRBJ2-7	TRBV7-2	CASSLSGGATTYEQYF	TGTGCCAGCAGCTTATCGGGGGGTGCGACAACATACGAGCAGTACTTC
-	-	TRBJ2-7	TRBV7-9	CASSPLSGEQYF	TGTGCCAGCAGCCCCCTCTCGGGCGAGCAGTACTTC
-	-	TRBJ2-6	TRBV7-2	CASSLGGRYSGANVLTF	TGTGCCAGCAGCTTAGGGGGACGTTACTCTGGGGCCAACGTCCTGACTTTC
-	-	TRBJ2-2	TRBV30	CAWRGVNTGELFF	TGTGCCTGGAGAGGGGTAAACACCGGGGAGCTGTTTTTT
-	-	TRBJ2-3	TRBV6-1	CASTYDADDTQYF	TGTGCCAGCACATATGACGCGGACGATACGCAGTATTTT
-	-	TRBJ2-7	TRBV27	CASMYGYEQYF	TGTGCCAGCATGTATGGATACGAGCAGTACTTC
TRBD2	-	TRBJ2-1	TRBV6-1	CASSDPSGGAFSEDNEQFF	TGTGCCAGCAGTGACCCTAGCGGGGGGGCGTTCTCGGAGGACAATGAGCAGTTCTTC
-	-	TRBJ1-5	TRBV7-9	CASSTLTGHSNQPQHF	TGTGCCAGCAGCACCCTGACAGGTCACAGCAATCAGCCCCAGCATTTT
-	-	TRBJ2-7	TRBV27	CASSLRGSTYEQYF	TGTGCCAGCAGTTTGCGGGGATCGACCTACGAGCAGTACTTC
-	-	TRBJ1-1	TRBV7-9	CASSLDLWGKNTEAFF	TGTGCCAGCAGCTTAGACTTGTGGGGAAAGAATACTGAAGCTTTCTTT
-	-	TRBJ2-7	TRBV7-2	CASSLGAGQYEQYF	TGTGCCAGCAGCTTAGGTGCGGGACAGTACGAGCAGTACTTC
-	once	TRBJ1-1	TRBV14	CASSQLMNTEAFF	TGTGCCAGCAGCCAGTTAATGAACACTGAAGCTTTCTTT
TRBD2	-	TRBJ2-1	TRBV7-8	CASTDGTSASDEQFF	TGTGCCAGCACGGACGGGACTAGCGCCTCGGATGAGCAGTTCTTC